A single sample is the source of the 7 T cell receptor beta chains below, sequenced in a study of early T cells in non-severe SARS-CoV-2 infection. TCRdb ran MiXCR on the 5' RACE reads and lists one entry per CDR3 protein. Of fewer than 70,000 distinct CDR3 sequences in the sample, approximately 4.6% were seen once. The material sequenced was whole blood, taken at baseline. These receptor sequences come from an adult who was a healthcare worker with PCR-confirmed SARS-CoV-2 infection or an uninfected control (not recorded which). The donor label of this sample is uncertain.

V gene TRBV19 combines with J gene TRBJ1-5, with a weak D call TRBD1 (6 bases). CDR1 LNHDA and CDR2 SQIVND come from the germline V gene (reference sequence). The CDR3 has 15 amino acids. V dropped 5 bases and J dropped 5 bases, with 16 bases sitting between them. As DNA, the CDR3 is TGTGCCAGTAGTCCTCCCCCAGGGGCGCATCAGCCCCAGCATTTT. Translation gives CASSPPPGAHQPQHF.

The table lists this clonotype with a few counts. The rearrangement uses TRBV7-9 and TRBJ1-1; D is perhaps TRBD1 (5 bases). This CDR3 has 15 amino acids. Germline-derived CDR1 and CDR2 are SEHNR and FQNEAQ (reference sequence). Trimming removed 3 bases at V and 2 bases at J, with 13 bases between. In nucleotides, the CDR3 is TGTGCCAGCAGCTTTACGGGACGGATCAACACTGAAGCTTTCTTT. It specifies CASSFTGRINTEAFF.

This clonotype occurred many times. This chain uses TRBV5-5 with TRBJ2-5; 10 bases align to TRBD1. Germline lookup yields CDR1 SGHKS and CDR2 YYEKEE (reference sequence). The CDR3 consists of 16 residues. V shed 1 base, J shed 5 bases, and the junction held 8 bases outside the gene matches. The CDR3 DNA reads TGTGCCAGCAGCTTGAGAGGACAGGGGGGATCGGAGACCCAGTACTTC. Residues: CASSLRGQGGSETQYF.

This clonotype was detected ten times or more. The chain carries TRBV6-5 and TRBJ2-7, with 11 bases that match TRBD2. This CDR3 has 15 amino acids. J gave up 2 bases and V 4 bases, and 4 bases lay outside the gene matches. Germline V lookup: CDR1 MNHEY, CDR2 SVGAGI. CDR3 region: CASSSLAGGAYEQYF. The CDR3 DNA reads TGTGCCAGCAGTTCCCTAGCGGGGGGAGCCTACGAGCAGTACTTC.

This clonotype was recorded at least ten times. The chain has TRBV5-1 and TRBJ2-4, with TRBD1 matching 11 bases. The J segment lost 9 bases and the V segment lost 0 bases, leaving 8 bases of the junction unmatched. This CDR3 contains 16 residues. CDR1 and CDR2 (germline): SGHRS, YFSETQ. CDR3 amino acids: CASSLAERTGGFIQYF. The CDR3 DNA follows: TGCGCCAGCAGCTTGGCCGAGCGGACAGGGGGCTTCATTCAGTACTTC.

In this sample, this clonotype turned up a few times. The J gene is TRBJ2-5, the V gene TRBV20-1; no clear D gene. Germline V gives CDR1 DFQATT, CDR2 SNEGSKA (reference sequence). Between the trimmed V and J ends, which lost 3 bases and 5 bases, there was a span of 19 bases. CDR3 length: 15 amino acids. In DNA form, the CDR3 reads TGCAGTGCTAGCTTTAGAGGCGTCTCCCTGGAGACCCAGTACTTC. Its protein product is CSASFRGVSLETQYF.

As regards this clonotype: At one of its ends the junction is not consistent with the germline gene, which may arise from a read error. The V call is TRBV30, the J call TRBJ1-6; D remains unclear. The CDR3 sequence is 13 residues long. Germline lookup yields CDR1 GTSNPN and CDR2 SVGIG (reference sequence). The CDR3 spells CTWSLGLNSPLHF. Here the CDR3 DNA reads TGTACCTGGAGTTTGGGCTTAAATTCACCCCTCCATTTT.